These T cell receptor beta chains were read from a single sample in a study of shared T cell receptors in the human thymus. Data came from immunoSEQ multiplex PCR; TCRdb stores just in-frame clones and leaves some out. In the table there are 700,000 or so clones, 80% to 90% of which are singletons. These data also featured in a second study, about human thymus T cells.

The specimen was thymocytes. The receptors shown here come from a girl under three years old with a congenital heart defect. CDR3s include the opening cysteine and the closing phenylalanine or tryptophan. The D gene is left open where the match is weak. Clone sizes are given selectively: once, few, many, or a class where the clone is expanded.

abundance,len,d_gene,v_gene,j_gene,CDR3nt,CDR3aa
NA,18,NA,TRBV28,TRBJ1-6,TGTGCCAGCAGTTCCGATGGGGGGGCAAGCTCCTATAATTCACCCCTCCACTTT,CASSSDGGASSYNSPLHF
NA,15,TRBD1,TRBV6-1,TRBJ1-2,TGTGCCAGCAGTCGCCGGGACAGTGAGAACTATGGCTACACCTTC,CASSRRDSENYGYTF
NA,14,NA,TRBV19,TRBJ1-3,TGTGCCAGTACCCCCTGGAGCTCTGGAAACACCATATATTTT,CASTPWSSGNTIYF
NA,19,NA,TRBV7-8,TRBJ2-1,TGTGCCAGCAGCTCCACGCACAAACCCCAACACGTGGAGTACAATGAGCAGTTCTTC,CASSSTHKPQHVEYNEQFF
NA,15,TRBD1,TRBV5-6,TRBJ1-4,TGTGCCAGCAGCTTGGAGACAGGGGGCCATGAAAAACTGTTTTTT,CASSLETGGHEKLFF
NA,19,NA,TRBV21-1,TRBJ1-5,TGTGCCAGCAGCAAAAAACGAACCGATGACCACAGGGGCAATCAGCCCCAGCATTTT,CASSKKRTDDHRGNQPQHF
few,12,TRBD1,TRBV29-1,TRBJ1-2,TGCAGCGTTGGACAGGGAAGGGATGGCTACACCTTC,CSVGQGRDGYTF
NA,14,NA,TRBV5-1,TRBJ1-2,TGCGCCAGCAGCTTAAGCAGGCCCCACTATGGCTACACCTTC,CASSLSRPHYGYTF
NA,15,NA,TRBV5-4,TRBJ1-1,TGTGCCAGCAGCTTGGAAAAAGGGGTAGGAACTGAAGCTTTCTTT,CASSLEKGVGTEAFF
NA,14,NA,TRBV11-2,TRBJ1-1,TGTGCCAGCAGCTCCAGCAGGAAAGAGGGAGAAGCTTTCTTT,CASSSSRKEGEAFF
few,14,NA,TRBV5-6,TRBJ1-3,TGTGCCAGCAGCCGCCTACGTCCTGGAAACACCATATATTTT,CASSRLRPGNTIYF
NA,15,NA,TRBV29-1,TRBJ2-2,TGCAGCGTTGAAGCCAGGCAGGGGAATGGCGGGGAGCTGTTTTTT,CSVEARQGNGGELFF
NA,17,NA,TRBV6-1,TRBJ2-7,TGTGCCAGCAGTGAAAACGCGTTGGGGGACACCTACCCCGAGCAGTACTTC,CASSENALGDTYPEQYF
NA,14,TRBD1,TRBV5-4,TRBJ2-7,TGTGCCAGCAGCCGAAGACAGGGTTGGTTCGAGCAGTACTTC,CASSRRQGWFEQYF
NA,16,NA,TRBV14,TRBJ1-2,TGTGCCAGCAGCCAAGAGAGACAGGCCCTCCGCTATGGCTACACCTTC,CASSQERQALRYGYTF
NA,17,NA,TRBV2,TRBJ1-2,TGTGCCAGCAGTGACCCCCCCCCAGGGATCCTTAACTATGGCTACACCTTC,CASSDPPPGILNYGYTF
NA,15,TRBD2,TRBV29-1,TRBJ2-7,TGCAGCGTTGCAGCGGGGAAAGGCGCAAATTACGAGCAGTACTTC,CSVAAGKGANYEQYF
NA,15,NA,TRBV4-2,TRBJ2-3,TGTGCCAGCAGGTGTGGGCGGGGTGACACAGATACGCAGTATTTT,CASRCGRGDTDTQYF
NA,13,NA,TRBV18,TRBJ1-2,TGTGCCAGCTCACATGGACAGCAAGATGGCTACACCTTC,CASSHGQQDGYTF
NA,14,NA,TRBV6-5,TRBJ2-7,TGTGCCAGCAGTTGGGCGGGGCCAACCTACGAGCAGTACTTC,CASSWAGPTYEQYF
NA,14,TRBD1,TRBV7-2,TRBJ2-7,TGTGCCAGCAGCCGACAGGGTTTTTTGGACGAGCAGTACTTC,CASSRQGFLDEQYF
NA,18,NA,TRBV9,TRBJ1-2,TGTGCCAGCAGCGATCCAGGGTATCGCGGGGCTACCTCCTATGGCTACACCTTC,CASSDPGYRGATSYGYTF
NA,18,TRBD1,TRBV6-1,TRBJ1-6,TGTGCCAGCAGTGAAACGAAACGAGAGGACAGGGAGAATTCACCCCTCCACTTT,CASSETKREDRENSPLHF
few,15,NA,TRBV6-6,TRBJ1-1,TGTGCCAGCAGTTACTCGACAGGTCTGAACACTGAAGCTTTCTTT,CASSYSTGLNTEAFF
once,11,NA,TRBV19,TRBJ1-2,TGTGCCCGTACGTCACAGGGAGACTACACCTTC,CARTSQGDYTF
once,14,NA,TRBV10-2,TRBJ1-1,TGCGCCAGCAGTACAGGGCCCATGAACACTGAAGCTTTCTTT,CASSTGPMNTEAFF
NA,12,NA,TRBV27,TRBJ1-2,TGTGCCAGCAGGTCAGGGGTCTATGGCTACACCTTC,CASRSGVYGYTF
NA,16,NA,TRBV27,TRBJ2-7,TGTGCCAGCAGTTTATCTGGGCAGAAGAGTTCCTACGAGCAGTACTTC,CASSLSGQKSSYEQYF
NA,16,NA,TRBV11-1,TRBJ2-5,TGTGCCAGCAGCCCCCCGGCGGGGACTGCGGAAGAGACCCAGTACTTC,CASSPPAGTAEETQYF
NA,12,NA,TRBV25-1,TRBJ1-2,TGTGCCAGCAGTGGACAGTTTTATGGCTACACCTTC,CASSGQFYGYTF
NA,15,TRBD1,TRBV5-1,TRBJ1-4,TGCGCCAGCAGCCGCTACAGGGGGGGGCATGAAAAACTGTTTTTT,CASSRYRGGHEKLFF
NA,15,NA,TRBV11-2,TRBJ1-1,TGTGCCAGCAGCTTAGATCCAGACAAACCAACTGAAGCTTTCTTT,CASSLDPDKPTEAFF
NA,20,TRBD1,TRBV6-1,TRBJ1-1,TGTGCCAGCAGTGACCCGGGACAGGGGATTCTTAGCCGGTTGAACACTGAAGCTTTCTTT,CASSDPGQGILSRLNTEAFF
NA,20,TRBD1,TRBV4-1,TRBJ1-5,TGCGCCAGCAGCCAAGATGGTTGGGACAGGGTCGATTATAGCAATCAGCCCCAGCATTTT,CASSQDGWDRVDYSNQPQHF
NA,13,NA,TRBV6-5,TRBJ1-2,TGTGCCAGCAGCACAGGACGGCGCTATGGCTACACCTTC,CASSTGRRYGYTF
NA,14,NA,TRBV4-1,TRBJ1-5,TGCGCCAGCAGCCAAGTCGGTGGCAATCAGCCCCAGCATTTT,CASSQVGGNQPQHF
NA,17,NA,TRBV13,TRBJ1-6,TGTGCCAGCAGCCCCCCTTTATCACACGAATATAATTCACCCCTCCACTTT,CASSPPLSHEYNSPLHF
NA,16,NA,TRBV4-3,TRBJ2-7,TGCGCCAGCAGCCAGTCAATCAGGGAATGGTCCTACGAGCAGTACTTC,CASSQSIREWSYEQYF
NA,13,NA,TRBV6-1,TRBJ2-1,TGTGCCAGCAGTGATCAGGGGTGGGGAGAGCAGTTCTTC,CASSDQGWGEQFF
NA,14,TRBD1,TRBV28,TRBJ2-7,TGTGCCAGCCAAGACGGGACAGGGCTCTATGAGCAGTACTTC,CASQDGTGLYEQYF